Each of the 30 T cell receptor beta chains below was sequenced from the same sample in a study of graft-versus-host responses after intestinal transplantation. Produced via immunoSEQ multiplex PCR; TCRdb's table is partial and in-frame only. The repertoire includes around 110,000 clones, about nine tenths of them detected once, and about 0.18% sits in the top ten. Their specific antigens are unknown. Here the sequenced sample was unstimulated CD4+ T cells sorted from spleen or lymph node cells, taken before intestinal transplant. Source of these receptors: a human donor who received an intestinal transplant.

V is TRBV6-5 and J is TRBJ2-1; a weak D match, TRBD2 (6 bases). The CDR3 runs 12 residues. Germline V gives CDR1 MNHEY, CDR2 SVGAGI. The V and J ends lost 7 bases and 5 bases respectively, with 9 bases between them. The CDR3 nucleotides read TGTGCCAGCACCGGGAGTAACAATGAGCAGTTCTTC. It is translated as CASTGSNNEQFF.

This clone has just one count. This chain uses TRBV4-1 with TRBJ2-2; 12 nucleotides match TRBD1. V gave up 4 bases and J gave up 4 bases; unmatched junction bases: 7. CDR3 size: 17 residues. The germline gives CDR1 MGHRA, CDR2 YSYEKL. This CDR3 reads CASSPAGQGALTGELFF. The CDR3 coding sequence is TGCGCCAGCAGCCCAGCGGGACAGGGGGCGCTCACCGGGGAGCTGTTTTTT.

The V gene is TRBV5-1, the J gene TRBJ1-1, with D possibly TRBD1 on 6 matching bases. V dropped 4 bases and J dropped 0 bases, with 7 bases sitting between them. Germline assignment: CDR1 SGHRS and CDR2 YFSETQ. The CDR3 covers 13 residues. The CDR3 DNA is TGCGCCAGCAGCAGGACAGTGAACACTGAAGCTTTCTTT. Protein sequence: CASSRTVNTEAFF.

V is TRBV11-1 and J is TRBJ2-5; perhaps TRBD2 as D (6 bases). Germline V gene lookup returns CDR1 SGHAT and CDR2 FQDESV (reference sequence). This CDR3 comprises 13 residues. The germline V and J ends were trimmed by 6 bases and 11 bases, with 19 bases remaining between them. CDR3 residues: CASSHQRVREQYF. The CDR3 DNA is TGTGCCAGCAGTCACCAGCGGGTTCGGGAGCAGTACTTC.

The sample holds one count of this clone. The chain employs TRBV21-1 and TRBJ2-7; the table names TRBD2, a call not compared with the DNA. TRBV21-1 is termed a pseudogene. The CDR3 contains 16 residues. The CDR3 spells CASSTTPGGRGYEQYF. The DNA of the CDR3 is TGTGCCAGCAGCACCACACCTGGCGGGAGGGGATACGAGCAGTACTTC.

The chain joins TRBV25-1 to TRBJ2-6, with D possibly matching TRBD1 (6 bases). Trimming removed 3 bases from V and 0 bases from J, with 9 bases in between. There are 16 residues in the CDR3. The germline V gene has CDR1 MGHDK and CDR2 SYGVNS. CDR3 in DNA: TGTGCCAGCAGTGACAGGGGAGTCTCTGGGGCCAACGTCCTGACTTTC. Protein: CASSDRGVSGANVLTF.

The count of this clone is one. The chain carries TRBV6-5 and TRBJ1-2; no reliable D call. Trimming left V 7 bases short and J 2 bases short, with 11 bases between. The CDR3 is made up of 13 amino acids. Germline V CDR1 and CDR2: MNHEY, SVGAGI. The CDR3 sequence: CASTYDKNYGYTF. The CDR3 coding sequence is TGTGCCAGCACCTACGACAAGAACTATGGCTACACCTTC.

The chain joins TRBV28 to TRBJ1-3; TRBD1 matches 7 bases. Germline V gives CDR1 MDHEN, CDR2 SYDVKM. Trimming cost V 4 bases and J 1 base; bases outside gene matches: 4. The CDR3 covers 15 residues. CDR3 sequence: CASSSDRASGNTIYF. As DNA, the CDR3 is TGTGCCAGCAGTTCCGACAGGGCTTCTGGAAACACCATATATTTT.

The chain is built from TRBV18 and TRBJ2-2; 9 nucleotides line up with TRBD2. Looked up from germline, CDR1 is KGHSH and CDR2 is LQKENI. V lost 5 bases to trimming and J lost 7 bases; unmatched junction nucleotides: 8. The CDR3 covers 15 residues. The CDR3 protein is CASSSAGGPGGELFF. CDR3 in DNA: TGTGCCAGCTCATCTGCGGGAGGGCCCGGCGGGGAGCTGTTTTTT.

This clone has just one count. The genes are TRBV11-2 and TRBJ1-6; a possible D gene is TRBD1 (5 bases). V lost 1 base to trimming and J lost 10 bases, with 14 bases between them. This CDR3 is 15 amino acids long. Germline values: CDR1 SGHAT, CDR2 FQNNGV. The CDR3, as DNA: TGTGCCAGCAGCTTAGTTGGGGGGAGGCGGTCACCCCTCCACTTT. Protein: CASSLVGGRRSPLHF.

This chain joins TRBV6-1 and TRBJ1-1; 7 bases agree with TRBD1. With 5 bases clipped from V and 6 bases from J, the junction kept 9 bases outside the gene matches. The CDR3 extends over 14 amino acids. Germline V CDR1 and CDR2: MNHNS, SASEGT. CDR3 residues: CASSTQPRGPEAFF. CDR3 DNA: TGTGCCAGCAGTACACAACCAAGGGGGCCTGAAGCTTTCTTT.

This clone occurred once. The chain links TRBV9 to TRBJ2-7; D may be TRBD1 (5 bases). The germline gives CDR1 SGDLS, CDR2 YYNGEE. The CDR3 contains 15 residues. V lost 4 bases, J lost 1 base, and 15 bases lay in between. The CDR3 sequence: CASSPTGRQSYEQYF. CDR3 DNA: TGTGCCAGCAGCCCCACTGGAAGACAGTCCTACGAGCAGTACTTC. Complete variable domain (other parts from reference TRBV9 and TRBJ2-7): DSGVTQTPKHLITATGQRVTLRCSPRSGDLSVYWYQQSLDQGLQFLIQYYNGEERAKGNILERFSAQQFPDLHSELNLSSLELGDSALYFCASSPTGRQSYEQYFGPGTRLTVT.

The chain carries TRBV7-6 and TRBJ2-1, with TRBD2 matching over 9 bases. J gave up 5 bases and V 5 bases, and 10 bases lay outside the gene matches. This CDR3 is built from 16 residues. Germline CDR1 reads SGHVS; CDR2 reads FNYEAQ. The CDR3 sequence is CASSRPAGGMNNEQFF. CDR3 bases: TGTGCCAGCAGCCGACCAGCGGGGGGAATGAACAATGAGCAGTTCTTC. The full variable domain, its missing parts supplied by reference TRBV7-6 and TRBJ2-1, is GAGVSQSPRYKVTKRGQDVALRCDPISGHVSLYWYRQALGQGPEFLTYFNYEAQQDKSGLPNDRFSAERPEGSISTLTIQRTEQRDSAMYRCASSRPAGGMNNEQFFGPGTRLTVL.

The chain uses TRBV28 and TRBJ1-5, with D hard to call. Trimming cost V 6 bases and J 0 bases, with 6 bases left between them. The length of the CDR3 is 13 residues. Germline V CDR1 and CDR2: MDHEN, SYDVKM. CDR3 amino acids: CASREYSNQPQHF. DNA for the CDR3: TGTGCCAGCAGAGAGTATAGCAATCAGCCCCAGCATTTT. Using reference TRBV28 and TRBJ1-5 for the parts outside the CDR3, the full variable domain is DVKVTQSSRYLVKRTGEKVFLECVQDMDHENMFWYRQDPGLGLRLIYFSYDVKMKEKGDIPEGYSVSREKKERFSLILESASTNQTSMYLCASREYSNQPQHFGDGTRLSIL.

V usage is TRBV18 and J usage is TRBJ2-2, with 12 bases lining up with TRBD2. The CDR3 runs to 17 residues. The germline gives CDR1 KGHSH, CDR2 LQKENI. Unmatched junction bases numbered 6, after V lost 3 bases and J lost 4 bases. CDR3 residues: CASSPSLAGGRTGELFF. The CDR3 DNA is TGTGCCAGCTCACCGTCTCTAGCGGGAGGGCGCACCGGGGAGCTGTTTTTT.

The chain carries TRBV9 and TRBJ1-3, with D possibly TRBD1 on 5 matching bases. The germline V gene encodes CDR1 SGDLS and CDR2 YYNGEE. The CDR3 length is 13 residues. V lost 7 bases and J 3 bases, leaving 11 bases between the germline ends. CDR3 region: CASAGYNGNTIYF. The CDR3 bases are TGTGCCAGCGCAGGGTATAATGGAAACACCATATATTTT.

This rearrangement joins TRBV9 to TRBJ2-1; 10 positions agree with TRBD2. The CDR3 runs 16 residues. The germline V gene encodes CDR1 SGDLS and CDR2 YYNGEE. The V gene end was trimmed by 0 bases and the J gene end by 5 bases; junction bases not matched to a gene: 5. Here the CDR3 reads CASSVAPAGGDNEQFF. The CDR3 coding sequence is TGTGCCAGCAGCGTAGCCCCAGCGGGGGGGGACAATGAGCAGTTCTTC.

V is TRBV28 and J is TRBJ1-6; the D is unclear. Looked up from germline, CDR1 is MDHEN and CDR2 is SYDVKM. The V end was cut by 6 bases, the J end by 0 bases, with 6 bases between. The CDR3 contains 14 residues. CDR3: CASRRSSYNSPLHF. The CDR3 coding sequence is TGTGCCAGCAGACGGAGCTCCTATAATTCACCCCTCCACTTT.

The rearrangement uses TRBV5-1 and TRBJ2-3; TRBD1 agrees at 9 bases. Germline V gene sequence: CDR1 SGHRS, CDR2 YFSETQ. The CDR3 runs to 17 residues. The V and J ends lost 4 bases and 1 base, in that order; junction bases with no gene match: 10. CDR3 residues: CASSPPGRTGGTDTQYF. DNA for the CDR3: TGCGCCAGCAGCCCTCCGGGGCGGACAGGGGGCACAGATACGCAGTATTTT.

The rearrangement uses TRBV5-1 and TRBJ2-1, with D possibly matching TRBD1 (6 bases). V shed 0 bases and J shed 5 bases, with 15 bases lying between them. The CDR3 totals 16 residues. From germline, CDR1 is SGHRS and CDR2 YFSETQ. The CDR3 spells CASSLGGLLYDNEQFF. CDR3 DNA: TGCGCCAGCAGCTTGGGGGGGCTTCTCTATGACAATGAGCAGTTCTTC.

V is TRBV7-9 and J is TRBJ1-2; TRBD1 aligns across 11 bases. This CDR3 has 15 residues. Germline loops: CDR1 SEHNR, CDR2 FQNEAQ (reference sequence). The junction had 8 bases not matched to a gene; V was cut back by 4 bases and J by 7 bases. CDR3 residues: CASSSSGQGAGGYTF. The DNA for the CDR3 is TGTGCCAGCAGCTCTTCCGGACAGGGGGCTGGTGGCTACACCTTC.

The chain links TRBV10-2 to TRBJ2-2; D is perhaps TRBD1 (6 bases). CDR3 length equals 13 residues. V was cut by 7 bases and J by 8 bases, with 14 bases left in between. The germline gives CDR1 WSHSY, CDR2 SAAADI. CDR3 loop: CASIVQGRGELFF. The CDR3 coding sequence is TGCGCCAGCATCGTCCAGGGGAGAGGGGAGCTGTTTTTT.

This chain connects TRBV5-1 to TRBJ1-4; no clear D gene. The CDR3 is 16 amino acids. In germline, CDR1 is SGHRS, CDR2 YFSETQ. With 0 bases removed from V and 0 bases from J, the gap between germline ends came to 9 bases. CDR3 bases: TGCGCCAGCAGCTTGGGCAGTTTTGCAACTAATGAAAAACTGTTTTTT. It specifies CASSLGSFATNEKLFF.

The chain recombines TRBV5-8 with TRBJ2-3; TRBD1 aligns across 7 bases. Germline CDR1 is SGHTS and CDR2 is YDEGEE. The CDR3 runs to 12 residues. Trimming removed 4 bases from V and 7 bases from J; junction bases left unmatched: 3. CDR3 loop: CASSPQGYTQYF. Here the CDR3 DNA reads TGTGCCAGCAGCCCACAGGGGTATACGCAGTATTTT.

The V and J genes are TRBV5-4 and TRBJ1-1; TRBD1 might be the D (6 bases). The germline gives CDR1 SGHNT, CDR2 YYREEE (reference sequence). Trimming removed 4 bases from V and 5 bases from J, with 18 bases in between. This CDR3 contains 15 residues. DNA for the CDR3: TGTGCCAGCAGCCTCGTGGGGGGGGCGCTTACTGAAGCTTTCTTT. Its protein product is CASSLVGGALTEAFF.

The DNA of the CDR3 is TGTGCCAGCAGCTTAGCGCATATGCCCGGACAGGCAAACTATGGCTACACCTTC. Residues: CASSLAHMPGQANYGYTF. This rearrangement joins TRBV7-8 to TRBJ1-2; 7 bases fit TRBD1. The length of the CDR3 is 18 residues. After removal of 0 bases from V and 2 bases from J, the junction contained 12 bases not matched to a gene. CDR1 and CDR2 (germline): SGHVS, FQNEAQ.

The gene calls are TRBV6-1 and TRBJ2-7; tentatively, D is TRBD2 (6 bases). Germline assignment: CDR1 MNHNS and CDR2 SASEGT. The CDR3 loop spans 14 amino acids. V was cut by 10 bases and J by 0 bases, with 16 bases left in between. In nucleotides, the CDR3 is TGTGCCACCGACTCGGTGACTAGCTCCTACGAGCAGTACTTC. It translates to CATDSVTSSYEQYF.

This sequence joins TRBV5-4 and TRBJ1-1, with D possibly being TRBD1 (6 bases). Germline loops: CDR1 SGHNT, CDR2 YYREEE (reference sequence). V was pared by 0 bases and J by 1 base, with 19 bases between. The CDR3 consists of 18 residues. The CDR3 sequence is CASSLAEHRVLGNTEAFF. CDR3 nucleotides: TGTGCCAGCAGCTTGGCCGAACACAGGGTTCTGGGGAACACTGAAGCTTTCTTT.

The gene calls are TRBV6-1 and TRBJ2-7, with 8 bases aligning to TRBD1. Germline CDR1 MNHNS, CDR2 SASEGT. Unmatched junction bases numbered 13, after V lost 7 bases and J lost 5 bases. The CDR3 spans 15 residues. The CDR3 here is CASKVRQGPGHEQYF. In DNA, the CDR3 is TGTGCCAGCAAAGTCAGACAGGGGCCGGGGCACGAGCAGTACTTC.

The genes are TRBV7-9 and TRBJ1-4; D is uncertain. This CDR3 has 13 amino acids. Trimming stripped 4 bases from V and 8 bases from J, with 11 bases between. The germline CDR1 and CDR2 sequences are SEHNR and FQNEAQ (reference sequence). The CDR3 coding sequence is TGTGCCAGCAGCTCGAGCGGTAAAGAAAAACTGTTTTTT. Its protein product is CASSSSGKEKLFF.